Described below is a single T cell receptor (beta chain) sequence and its context. The antigen remains unidentified. This sample was included in a study of PD-L1 blockade in urothelial cancer. Study-wide background: Analysis of blood occurred 3 weeks (second dose) and 6 weeks after treatment start.

The time point: peripheral blood 6 weeks after treatment start. Enrolled patients showed locally advanced or metastatic urothelial carcinoma. Overall study results and limits: Below-median blood TCR clonality before treatment forecast better survival.

Here immunoSEQ multiplex PCR was the method, and the copy in TCRdb shows in-frame clones only, minus some. This table holds roughly 120,000 clones, approximately 90% found once. Looked up from germline, CDR1 is SGHTA and CDR2 is FQGTGA. V was clipped by 5 bases and J by 1 base, with 8 bases between them. The CDR3 extends over 13 amino acids. The V call is TRBV7-3, the J call TRBJ1-1; D remains unclear. The specimen was PBMCs, collected around atezolizumab (anti-PD-L1) treatment. This clonotype originated in a man in his 60s with urothelial cancer. The DNA for the CDR3 is TGTGCCAGCAGCCTGGGAGCGAACACTGAAGCTTTCTTT. Amino acids: CASSLGANTEAFF.